This T cell receptor (beta chain) derives from a study of read filtering for tumor transcriptome and immune sequencing. Turning to the study itself: Mean patient age was roughly 70 years, range 47 to 80; 17 to 20 male, 14 to 15 female. Whole-transcriptome libraries were prepared after DNase treatment.

General observations from the study: Dropping single-read clonotypes raised IR-seq and RNA-seq shared-clonotype correlation.

The CDR3 length is 14 residues. Trimming left V 2 bases short and J 4 bases short, with 11 bases between. In germline, CDR1 is SGHAT, CDR2 FQNNGV. Molecular barcoded adaptors covering alpha/delta and beta/gamma chains were used on around 400 ng RNA. TCRdb reanalysed the reads using MiXCR and keeps one entry per CDR3 protein. In the table there are some 40,000 distinct CDR3 sequences, approximately 10% of which are singletons. Of note for this clonotype: Antigen unknown.

Sequenced input: a population of CD138-negative cells sorted from bone marrow. The origin of this receptor is a donor aged 40 or over with multiple myeloma. V gene TRBV11-2 combines with J gene TRBJ2-5; D may correspond to TRBD1 or TRBD2 (5 bases each). CDR3: CASSLPGQIETQYF. The CDR3 DNA reads TGTGCCAGCAGCTTACCGGGGCAGATAGAGACCCAGTACTTC.